What follows are 20 T cell receptor beta chains derived from one specimen sequenced in a study of shared clonotypes between healthy human individuals. Positively selected for CCR7, the CD45RO-negative cells used as naive CD8 cells excluded terminally differentiated effector memory CD45RA+ cells. Sequencing was performed with immunoSEQ multiplex PCR; in TCRdb, only in-frame clones are kept and a portion is missing. The sample lists about 870,000 clones, nearly 95% occurring once. The sample taken for sequencing was naive CD8+ T cells sorted from blood. These receptors were collected from a man aged 25-45 years in good health.

The chain is built from TRBV16 and TRBJ2-7; 7 nucleotides line up with TRBD2. The CDR3 is 13 amino acids. CDR1 is KGHSY and CDR2 is FQNENV in the germline V gene. V gave up 2 bases and J gave up 5 bases; unmatched junction bases: 3. DNA of the CDR3: TGTGCCAGCAGCCAAATGGCGGGAGACGAGCAGTACTTC. It specifies CASSQMAGDEQYF.

With respect to this clone: In the same sample, other DNA sequences code for this CDR3. The rearrangement uses TRBV7-9 and TRBJ2-2; D not certain. Trimming shortened V by 5 bases and J by 3 bases, and 4 bases separated the two germline ends. CDR1 and CDR2 (germline): SEHNR, FQNEAQ (reference sequence). The CDR3 is made up of 12 amino acids. The CDR3 sequence: CASSGDTGELFF. The CDR3 DNA is TGTGCCAGCAGCGGTGACACCGGGGAGCTGTTTTTT. Variable domain in full (rest from reference TRBV7-9 and TRBJ2-2): DTGVSQNPRHKITKRGQNVTFRCDPISEHNRLYWYRQTLGQGPEFLTYFQNEAQLEKSRLLSDRFSAERPKGSFSTLEIQRTEQGDSAMYLCASSGDTGELFFGEGSRLTVL.

The CDR3 sequence is CASSGMEGYNEQFF. The CDR3 region has the DNA TGTGCCAGCAGCGGAATGGAGGGGTACAATGAGCAGTTCTTC. The rearrangement joins TRBV11-2 to TRBJ2-1; TRBD2 is a possible D gene (6 bases). The length of the CDR3 is 14 residues. Germline V gene sequence: CDR1 SGHAT, CDR2 FQNNGV. Trimming took off 5 bases at V and 4 bases at J, with 12 bases between the two ends.

V usage is TRBV5-1 and J usage is TRBJ1-1; D is ambiguous. Looked up from germline, CDR1 is SGHRS and CDR2 is YFSETQ. CDR3 length equals 14 residues. V was clipped by 2 bases and J by 1 base, with 9 bases between them. CDR3 nucleotides: TGCGCCAGCAGCTTTCGTAGGACGAACACTGAAGCTTTCTTT. Amino acid sequence: CASSFRRTNTEAFF.

The V and J genes are TRBV10-1 and TRBJ2-3, with TRBD2 matching over 8 bases. Germline V CDR1 and CDR2: WNHNN, SYGVQD (reference sequence). Trimming took 2 bases from V and 3 from J; bases not matched to a gene: 4. The CDR3 is 15 residues long. Here the CDR3 DNA reads TGCGCCAGCAGTGAGGGAGCGGGAGAAACAGATACGCAGTATTTT. It encodes CASSEGAGETDTQYF.

The chain joins TRBV27 to TRBJ1-1; the D is unclear. The CDR3 loop spans 13 amino acids. Trimming removed 2 bases from V and 3 bases from J, with 7 bases in between. Per the germline V gene, CDR1 is MNHEY and CDR2 is SMNVEV (reference sequence). The CDR3 loop is CASSLARYTEAFF. The CDR3 nucleotides are TGTGCCAGCAGTTTAGCCAGATACACTGAAGCTTTCTTT.

This chain connects TRBV5-4 to TRBJ2-7, with 7 positions matching TRBD1. V was pared by 2 bases and J by 0 bases, with 5 bases of the junction left unmatched. Germline V CDR1 and CDR2: SGHNT, YYREEE (reference sequence). The length of the CDR3 is 15 residues. This CDR3 reads CASSLEGDSSYEQYF. In DNA form, the CDR3 reads TGTGCCAGCAGCTTAGAGGGGGACAGCTCCTACGAGCAGTACTTC.

This clone was counted only a few times. The chain combines TRBV27 with TRBJ1-5, with TRBD1 as a possible D gene (5 bases). With 9 bases removed from V and 6 bases from J, the gap between germline ends came to 24 bases. The CDR3 sequence is 16 residues long. Per germline, CDR1 MNHEY and CDR2 SMNVEV (reference sequence). The CDR3 protein is CASAESWGVRGQPQHF. In DNA form, the CDR3 reads TGTGCCAGTGCTGAAAGTTGGGGCGTGAGAGGTCAGCCCCAGCATTTT.

This chain connects TRBV7-2 to TRBJ2-1; the D is unclear. V lost 5 bases, J lost 7 bases, and 9 bases lay in between. CDR3 length: 12 residues. Germline V gene lookup returns CDR1 SGHTA and CDR2 FQGNSA. The CDR3 sequence: CASSVGRNEQFF. The CDR3 DNA reads as TGTGCCAGCAGCGTAGGACGGAATGAGCAGTTCTTC. The full variable domain, rest sourced from reference TRBV7-2 and TRBJ2-1, is GAGVSQSPSNKVTEKGKDVELRCDPISGHTALYWYRQSLGQGLEFLIYFQGNSAPDKSGLPSDRFSAERTGGSVSTLTIQRTQQEDSAVYLCASSVGRNEQFFGPGTRLTVL.

The chain links TRBV9 to TRBJ2-2; TRBD2 matches at 7 bases. V trimming: 4 bases; J trimming: 3 bases; junction bases outside the gene matches: 12. CDR1 and CDR2 from the germline V gene are SGDLS and YYNGEE. The CDR3 has 17 amino acids. The CDR3, as DNA: TGTGCCAGCAGCAAACCCGAGACTAGCCCGGACACCGGGGAGCTGTTTTTT. Translated: CASSKPETSPDTGELFF.

The rearrangement uses TRBV25-1 and TRBJ2-7, with D maybe TRBD2 (6 bases). In germline, CDR1 is MGHDK, CDR2 SYGVNS. The CDR3 sequence is 15 residues long. Trimming shortened V by 8 bases and J by 4 bases, and 21 bases separated the two germline ends. This chain's CDR3 is CASRTRTPGGYEQYF. CDR3 bases: TGTGCCAGCCGGACCAGGACACCCGGGGGATACGAGCAGTACTTC.

V gene TRBV19 combines with J gene TRBJ2-7; 11 nucleotides agree with TRBD2. Germline CDR1 and CDR2: LNHDA and SQIVND (reference sequence). This CDR3 spans 15 amino acids. V shed 5 bases, J shed 2 bases, and the junction held 5 bases outside the gene matches. CDR3 region: CASSYRLAGTYEQYF. CDR3 coding DNA: TGTGCCAGTAGTTACAGACTAGCGGGAACCTACGAGCAGTACTTC.

This chain uses TRBV25-1 with TRBJ2-3, with 12 bases lining up with TRBD2. The J segment lost 6 bases and the V segment lost 4 bases, leaving 8 bases of the junction unmatched. The CDR3 length is 16 residues. In germline, CDR1 is MGHDK, CDR2 SYGVNS. DNA of the CDR3: TGTGCCAGCAGTGCCAGACTAGCGGGAGCTAAGGATACGCAGTATTTT. Translating it yields CASSARLAGAKDTQYF.

The genes are TRBV4-3 and TRBJ2-7; 8 bases map to TRBD1. Germline-derived CDR1 and CDR2 are LGHNA and YSLEER. V gave up 0 bases and J gave up 3 bases; unmatched junction bases: 4. The length of the CDR3 is 15 residues. CDR3 sequence: CASSQDRTGIYEQYF. DNA for the CDR3: TGCGCCAGCAGCCAAGACAGGACAGGGATCTACGAGCAGTACTTC.

The chain employs TRBV28 and TRBJ2-3; 8 bases fit TRBD2. There are 15 residues in the CDR3. Germline CDR1 reads MDHEN; CDR2 reads SYDVKM. With 5 bases clipped from V and 2 bases from J, the junction kept 6 bases outside the gene matches. CDR3 nucleotides: TGTGCCAGCAGTCGCGCGGGAGGCTTCACAGATACGCAGTATTTT. Its protein is CASSRAGGFTDTQYF.

The gene calls are TRBV11-2 and TRBJ2-3; 12 bases line up with TRBD2. This CDR3 has 17 amino acids. The germline V gene has CDR1 SGHAT and CDR2 FQNNGV. J was trimmed by 6 bases and V by 4 bases; bases with no gene match: 11. The CDR3 DNA reads TGTGCCAGCAGCTCGACCCCTTGGGGGACTAGCGGGGATACGCAGTATTTT. Encoded protein: CASSSTPWGTSGDTQYF.

The gene calls are TRBV6-6 and TRBJ1-1; D not resolved. V was pared by 0 bases and J by 6 bases, with 5 bases between. The germline gives CDR1 MNHNY, CDR2 SVGAGI (reference sequence). This CDR3 comprises 12 residues. The CDR3 here is CASSYSKSEAFF. CDR3 nucleotides: TGTGCCAGCAGTTACTCCAAGTCTGAAGCTTTCTTT.

The chain recombines TRBV2 with TRBJ2-5; TRBD1 matches at 8 bases. This CDR3 comprises 15 residues. Germline CDR1 reads SNHLY; CDR2 reads FYNNEI. V was pared by 2 bases and J by 7 bases, with 9 bases of the junction left unmatched. Written as DNA, the CDR3 is TGTGCCAGCAGTGAATCCAGGACAGGGATGGGGACCCAGTACTTC. As protein: CASSESRTGMGTQYF.

The chain employs TRBV4-1 and TRBJ1-2; D gene unclear. Germline V gene sequence: CDR1 MGHRA, CDR2 YSYEKL. V shed 3 bases and J shed 2 bases, with 16 bases lying between them. The CDR3 covers 16 residues. CDR3 sequence: CASSQGVGMINYGYTF. The CDR3 coding sequence is TGCGCCAGCAGCCAGGGAGTCGGGATGATAAACTATGGCTACACCTTC.

The genes are TRBV18 and TRBJ1-3; no clear D gene. V lost 4 bases and J 2 bases, leaving 15 bases between the germline ends. This CDR3 region has 16 residues. Looked up from germline, CDR1 is KGHSH and CDR2 is LQKENI. CDR3 loop: CASSQPQTSAGNTIYF. The CDR3 DNA is TGTGCCAGCTCACAACCTCAGACCTCCGCTGGAAACACCATATATTTT.